The present TCR beta chain was sequenced within a study of tumour-infiltrating T cells in Burkitt lymphoma. Study at large: Repertoire clonality predicted overall and progression-free survival.

The CDR3 is 16 amino acids. Between the trimmed V and J ends, which lost 1 base and 3 bases, there was a span of 15 bases. Germline CDR1 is MNHEY and CDR2 is SVGAGI. This clone ranks as large (0.1 to 1%). Other DNA sequences in this specimen translate into the identical CDR3. Sequencing used immunoSEQ multiplex PCR; TCRdb keeps in-frame clones, though not all of them. The sample has 450 to 700 clones, around a tenth seen once; the top ten hold around 20%. The sequenced material came from tumor tissue. The source of this sequence is a human donor with diffuse large B-cell lymphoma. Some clones in this sample may be carry-over from other donors' samples. This sequence joins TRBV6-5 and TRBJ2-5; possible D gene TRBD2, 6 bases. CDR3 in amino acids: CASSYLAGLNKETQYF. The CDR3 nucleotides are TGTGCCAGCAGTTACTTGGCAGGACTAAATAAAGAGACCCAGTACTTC.